This TCR beta chain is from a study of T cell changes during pregnancy in multiple sclerosis. Sequencing used immunoSEQ multiplex PCR; TCRdb keeps in-frame clones, though not all of them. This table holds about 89,000 clones, 94% found once. Germline V gene data show CDR1 as MNHEY and CDR2 as SVGAGI. CDR3 size: 11 residues. Trimming removed 6 bases at V and 3 bases at J, with 6 bases between. This clone was counted once. The V and J genes are TRBV6-5 and TRBJ2-7, with D maybe TRBD2 (5 bases). The TCR comes from a female donor in good health, enrolled as a control in a pregnancy study. The sample in question was peripheral blood, obtained after pregnancy. The DNA for the CDR3 is TGTGCCAGCAGCCGGGACTACGAGCAGTACTTC. Protein sequence: CASSRDYEQYF.